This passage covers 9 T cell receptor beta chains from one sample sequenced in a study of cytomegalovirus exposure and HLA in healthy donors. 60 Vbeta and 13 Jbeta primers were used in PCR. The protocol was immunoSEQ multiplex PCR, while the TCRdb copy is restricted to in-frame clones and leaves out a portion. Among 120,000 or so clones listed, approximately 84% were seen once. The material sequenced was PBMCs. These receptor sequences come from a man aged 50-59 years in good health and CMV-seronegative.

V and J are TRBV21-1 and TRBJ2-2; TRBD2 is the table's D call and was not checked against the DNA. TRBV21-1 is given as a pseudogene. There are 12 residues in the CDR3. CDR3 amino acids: CASSERLRELFF. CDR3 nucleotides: TGTGCCAGCAGCGAGCGGCTCAGGGAGCTGTTTTTT.

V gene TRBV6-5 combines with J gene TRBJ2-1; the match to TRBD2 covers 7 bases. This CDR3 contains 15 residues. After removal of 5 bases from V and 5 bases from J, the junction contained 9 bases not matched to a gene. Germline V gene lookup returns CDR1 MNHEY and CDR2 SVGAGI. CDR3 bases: TGTGCCAGCAGTCAACCCCTAGCGGCCCACAATGAGCAGTTCTTC. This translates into CASSQPLAAHNEQFF.

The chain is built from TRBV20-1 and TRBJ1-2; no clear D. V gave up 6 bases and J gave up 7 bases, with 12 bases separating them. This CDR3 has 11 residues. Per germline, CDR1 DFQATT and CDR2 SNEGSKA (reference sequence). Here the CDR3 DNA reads TGCAGTGCCAGCGAGTCCATTGGCTACACCTTC. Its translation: CSASESIGYTF.

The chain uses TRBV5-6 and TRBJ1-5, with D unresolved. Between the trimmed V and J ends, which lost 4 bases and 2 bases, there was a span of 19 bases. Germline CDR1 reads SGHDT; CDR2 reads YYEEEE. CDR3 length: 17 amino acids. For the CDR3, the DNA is TGTGCCAGCAGCCCCTCGCCGCTCCCGGCGGGCAATCAGCCCCAGCATTTT. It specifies CASSPSPLPAGNQPQHF.

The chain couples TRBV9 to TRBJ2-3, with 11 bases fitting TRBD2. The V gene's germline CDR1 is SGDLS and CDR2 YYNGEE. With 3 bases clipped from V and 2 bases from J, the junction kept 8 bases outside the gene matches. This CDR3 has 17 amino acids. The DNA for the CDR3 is TGTGCCAGCAGCGCTCAAAAACTAGCGGGAGTCACAGATACGCAGTATTTT. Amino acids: CASSAQKLAGVTDTQYF.

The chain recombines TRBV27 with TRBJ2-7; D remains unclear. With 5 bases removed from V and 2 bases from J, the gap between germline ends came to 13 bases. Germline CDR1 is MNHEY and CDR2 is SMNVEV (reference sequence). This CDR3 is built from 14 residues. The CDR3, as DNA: TGTGCCAGCAGTGAGATCGGGTCCGCCTACGAGCAGTACTTC. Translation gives CASSEIGSAYEQYF.

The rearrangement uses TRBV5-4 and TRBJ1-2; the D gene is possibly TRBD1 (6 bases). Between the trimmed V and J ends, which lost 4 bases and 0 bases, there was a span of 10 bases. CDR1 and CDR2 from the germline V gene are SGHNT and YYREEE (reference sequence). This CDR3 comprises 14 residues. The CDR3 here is CASSTGQANYGYTF. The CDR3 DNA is TGTGCCAGCAGCACGGGACAAGCTAACTATGGCTACACCTTC.

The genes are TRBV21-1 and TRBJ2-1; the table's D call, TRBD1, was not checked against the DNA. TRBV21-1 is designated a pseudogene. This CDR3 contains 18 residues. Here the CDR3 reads CASSKASPDSTLYNEQFF. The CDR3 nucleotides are TGTGCCAGCAGCAAAGCTTCCCCGGACAGTACCCTCTACAATGAGCAGTTCTTC.

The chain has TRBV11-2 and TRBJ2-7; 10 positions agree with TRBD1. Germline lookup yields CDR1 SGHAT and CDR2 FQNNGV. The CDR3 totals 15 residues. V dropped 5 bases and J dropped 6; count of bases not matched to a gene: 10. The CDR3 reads CASSLTGTGVGEQYF. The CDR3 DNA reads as TGTGCCAGCAGCCTCACCGGGACAGGGGTTGGCGAGCAGTACTTC.